These 9 T cell receptor beta chains originate from one sample sequenced in a study of CD8+ T cells in alopecia areata. The treatment was: oral pan-JAK inhibitor, 5-10 mg twice daily. As the sequencing template, cDNA was produced by extracting RNA and reverse transcribing it. The method was immunoSEQ multiplex PCR; TCRdb's version includes in-frame clones alone and lacks a portion of them. The sample yields 200,000 or so clones, about 62% seen once. The source was CD4+ T cells sorted from blood, collected at week 24, from a patient treated with tofacitinib. Source of these receptors: a human donor with alopecia areata.

The gene calls are TRBV11-1 and TRBJ2-7, with D unresolved. From germline, CDR1 is SGHAT and CDR2 FQDESV (reference sequence). The CDR3 runs 12 residues. Between the trimmed V and J ends, which lost 0 bases and 4 bases, there was a span of 4 bases. The CDR3 DNA sequence: TGTGCCAGCAGCTTAGCTCAATACGAGCAGTACTTC. Amino acids: CASSLAQYEQYF.

This chain uses TRBV21-1 with TRBJ1-5; the D call of TRBD1 is as the table states it, not checked on the DNA. TRBV21-1 is tagged as a pseudogene. This CDR3 comprises 14 residues. DNA for the CDR3: TGTGCCAGCAGCACCTGTGCAGGGAAACAGCCCCAGCATTTT. It specifies CASSTCAGKQPQHF.

This chain uses TRBV5-1 with TRBJ2-5; D remains ambiguous. Germline lookup yields CDR1 SGHRS and CDR2 YFSETQ. V was cut by 2 bases and J by 1 base, with 6 bases left in between. The CDR3 runs to 13 residues. The CDR3 protein is CASSFTLQETQYF. The DNA of the CDR3 is TGCGCCAGCAGCTTCACACTCCAAGAGACCCAGTACTTC.

This rearrangement joins TRBV30 to TRBJ1-1; no clear D. The length of the CDR3 is 15 residues. Trimming stripped 1 base from V and 4 bases from J, with 16 bases between. Germline-derived CDR1 and CDR2 are GTSNPN and SVGIG (reference sequence). The CDR3 DNA follows: TGTGCCTGGAGTGGCATGTGGGGAATTAGCACTGAAGCTTTCTTT. Residues: CAWSGMWGISTEAFF.

V is TRBV5-1 and J is TRBJ2-2; D unclear. Trimming cost V 1 base and J 4 bases, with 8 bases left between them. This CDR3 comprises 14 residues. Per germline, CDR1 SGHRS and CDR2 YFSETQ. CDR3: CASSLSQFTGELFF. As DNA, the CDR3 is TGCGCCAGCAGCTTGTCCCAATTCACCGGGGAGCTGTTTTTT.

V and J are TRBV18 and TRBJ2-3; 10 bases are a match to TRBD1. V lost 2 bases and J lost 3; bases outside the gene matches: 2. Germline loops: CDR1 KGHSH, CDR2 LQKENI. The CDR3 has 15 residues. CDR3 residues: CASSPGTGVTDTQYF. The CDR3 DNA sequence: TGTGCCAGCTCACCAGGGACAGGGGTGACAGATACGCAGTATTTT.

CDR3 DNA: TGTGCCAGTGGGCGGGACGCCCGAAACTATGGCTACACCTTC. Protein product: CASGRDARNYGYTF. The chain employs TRBV6-5 and TRBJ1-2; weak D call: TRBD1 (5 bases). The V and J ends lost 9 bases and 2 bases respectively, with 16 bases between them. The CDR3 loop spans 14 amino acids. Germline assignment: CDR1 MNHEY and CDR2 SVGAGI.

The chain couples TRBV5-1 to TRBJ2-5; D gene ambiguous. Looked up from germline, CDR1 is SGHRS and CDR2 is YFSETQ. The ends were cut back, 0 bases at V and 4 bases at J, with 13 bases in the middle. The CDR3 runs 15 residues. CDR3 amino acids: CASSLVSRNGETQYF. CDR3 in DNA: TGCGCCAGCAGCTTGGTATCCAGGAACGGAGAGACCCAGTACTTC. The whole variable domain, filled in from reference TRBV5-1 and TRBJ2-5, reads KAGVTQTPRYLIKTRGQQVTLSCSPISGHRSVSWYQQTPGQGLQFLFEYFSETQRNKGNFPGRFSGRQFSNSRSEMNVSTLELGDSALYLCASSLVSRNGETQYFGPGTRLLVL.

The gene calls are TRBV6-5 and TRBJ1-1; tentatively, D is TRBD1 (5 bases). The V gene's germline CDR1 is MNHEY and CDR2 SVGAGI. Trimming cost V 6 bases and J 4 bases, with 18 bases left between them. This CDR3 is 15 amino acids long. CDR3 loop: CASRSSGTFFTEAFF. The CDR3 bases are TGTGCCAGCAGGTCAAGCGGGACTTTCTTCACTGAAGCTTTCTTT.